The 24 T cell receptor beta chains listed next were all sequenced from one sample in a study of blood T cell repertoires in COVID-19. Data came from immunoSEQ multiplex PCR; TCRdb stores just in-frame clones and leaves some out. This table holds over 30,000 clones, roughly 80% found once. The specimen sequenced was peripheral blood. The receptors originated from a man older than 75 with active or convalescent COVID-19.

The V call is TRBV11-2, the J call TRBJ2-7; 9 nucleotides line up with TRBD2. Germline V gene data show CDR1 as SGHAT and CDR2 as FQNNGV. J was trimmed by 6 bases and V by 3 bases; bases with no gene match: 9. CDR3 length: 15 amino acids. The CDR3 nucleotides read TGTGCCAGCAGCTTCAGGCTAGCGGGAATAGGCGAGCAGTACTTC. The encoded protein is CASSFRLAGIGEQYF.

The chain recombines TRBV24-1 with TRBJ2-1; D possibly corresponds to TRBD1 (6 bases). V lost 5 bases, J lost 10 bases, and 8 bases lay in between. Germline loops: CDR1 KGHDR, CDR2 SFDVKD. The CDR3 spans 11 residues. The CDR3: CATSVRGEQFF. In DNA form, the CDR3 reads TGTGCCACCAGTGTAAGGGGGGAGCAGTTCTTC.

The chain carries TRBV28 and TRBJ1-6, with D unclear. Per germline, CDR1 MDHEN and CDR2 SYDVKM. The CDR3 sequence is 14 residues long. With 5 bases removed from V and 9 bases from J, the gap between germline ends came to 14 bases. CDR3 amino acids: CASSPHGEGSPLHF. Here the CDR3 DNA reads TGTGCCAGCAGTCCGCATGGTGAGGGTTCACCCCTCCACTTT. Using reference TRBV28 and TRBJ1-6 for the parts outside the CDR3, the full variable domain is DVKVTQSSRYLVKRTGEKVFLECVQDMDHENMFWYRQDPGLGLRLIYFSYDVKMKEKGDIPEGYSVSREKKERFSLILESASTNQTSMYLCASSPHGEGSPLHFGNGTRLTVT.

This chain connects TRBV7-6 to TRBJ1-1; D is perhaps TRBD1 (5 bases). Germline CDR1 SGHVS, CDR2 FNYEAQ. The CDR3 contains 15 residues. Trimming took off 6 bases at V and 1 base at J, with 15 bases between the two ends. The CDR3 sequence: CASSVGGDSNTEAFF. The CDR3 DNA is TGTGCCAGCAGTGTCGGGGGAGATTCGAACACTGAAGCTTTCTTT. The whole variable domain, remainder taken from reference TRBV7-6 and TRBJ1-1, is GAGVSQSPRYKVTKRGQDVALRCDPISGHVSLYWYRQALGQGPEFLTYFNYEAQQDKSGLPNDRFSAERPEGSISTLTIQRTEQRDSAMYRCASSVGGDSNTEAFFGQGTRLTVV.

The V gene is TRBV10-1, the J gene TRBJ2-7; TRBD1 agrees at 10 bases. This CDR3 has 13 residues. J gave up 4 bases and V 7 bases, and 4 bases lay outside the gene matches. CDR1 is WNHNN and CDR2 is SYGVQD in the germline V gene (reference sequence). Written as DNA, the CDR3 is TGCGCCAGCAATCCGGGACAGGGGTACGAGCAGTACTTC. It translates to CASNPGQGYEQYF.

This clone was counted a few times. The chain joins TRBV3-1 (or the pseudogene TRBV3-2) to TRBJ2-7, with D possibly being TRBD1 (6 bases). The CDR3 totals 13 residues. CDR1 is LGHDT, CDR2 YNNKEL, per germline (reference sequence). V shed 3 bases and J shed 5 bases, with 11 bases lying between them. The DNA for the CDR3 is TGTGCCAGCAGCCATGGGGGCCCTAACGAGCAGTACTTC. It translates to CASSHGGPNEQYF.

CDR3 coding DNA: TGCAGCGTATGGACTAGCGGGATGAGCTCCTACAATGAGCAGTTCTTC. This sequence encodes CSVWTSGMSSYNEQFF. This rearrangement joins TRBV29-1 to TRBJ2-1; the match to TRBD2 covers 12 bases. Germline V gene data show CDR1 as SQVTM and CDR2 as ANQGSEA. V lost 6 bases and J lost 0; bases outside the gene matches: 6. This CDR3 is 16 amino acids long.

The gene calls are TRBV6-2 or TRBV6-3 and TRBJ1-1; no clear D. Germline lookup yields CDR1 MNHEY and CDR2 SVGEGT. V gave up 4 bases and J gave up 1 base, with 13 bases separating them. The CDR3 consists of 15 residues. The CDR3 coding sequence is TGTGCCAGCAGTTCGGCCCTAGAGCCGAACACTGAAGCTTTCTTT. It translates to CASSSALEPNTEAFF.

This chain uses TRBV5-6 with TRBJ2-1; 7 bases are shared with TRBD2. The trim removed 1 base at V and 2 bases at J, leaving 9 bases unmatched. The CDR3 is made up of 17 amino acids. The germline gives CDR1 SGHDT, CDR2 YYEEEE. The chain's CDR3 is CASSLLGSSGTYNEQFF. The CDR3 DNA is TGTGCCAGCAGCTTGCTCGGGTCTAGCGGCACCTACAATGAGCAGTTCTTC.

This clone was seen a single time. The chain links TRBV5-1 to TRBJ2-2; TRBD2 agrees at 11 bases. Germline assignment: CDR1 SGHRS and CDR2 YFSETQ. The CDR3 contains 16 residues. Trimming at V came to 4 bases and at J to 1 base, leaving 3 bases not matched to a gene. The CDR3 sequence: CASSHGTSGNTGELFF. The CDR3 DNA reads TGCGCCAGCAGCCACGGGACTAGCGGGAACACCGGGGAGCTGTTTTTT.

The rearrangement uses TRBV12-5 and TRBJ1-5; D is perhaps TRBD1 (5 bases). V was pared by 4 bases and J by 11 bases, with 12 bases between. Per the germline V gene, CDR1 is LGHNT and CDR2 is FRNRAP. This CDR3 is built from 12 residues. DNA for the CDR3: TGTGCTAGTGGTTGGGGGGTGATGGCCCAGCATTTT. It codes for CASGWGVMAQHF.

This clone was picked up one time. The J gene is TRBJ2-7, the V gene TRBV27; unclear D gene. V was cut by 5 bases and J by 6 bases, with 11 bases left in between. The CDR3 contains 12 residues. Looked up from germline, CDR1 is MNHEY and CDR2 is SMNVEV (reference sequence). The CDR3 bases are TGTGCCAGCAGTCTTCTCACGGGCGAGCAGTACTTC. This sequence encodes CASSLLTGEQYF.

The CDR3, as DNA: TGCGCCAGCAGCCCCCCTCTAGAGTATGGGGTAGCGGGAGGGCTCTACAATGAGCAGTTCTTC. Residues: CASSPPLEYGVAGGLYNEQFF. The gene calls are TRBV5-1 and TRBJ2-1, with TRBD2 identical over 11 bases. J was trimmed by 3 bases and V by 4 bases; bases with no gene match: 21. This CDR3 is built from 21 residues. Germline V gives CDR1 SGHRS, CDR2 YFSETQ.

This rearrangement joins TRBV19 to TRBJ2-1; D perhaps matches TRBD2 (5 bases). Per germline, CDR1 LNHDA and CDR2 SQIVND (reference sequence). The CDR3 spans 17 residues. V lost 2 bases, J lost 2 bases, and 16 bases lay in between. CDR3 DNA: TGTGCCAGTAGTATATCCGGATCTGCGGGCGCCTACAATGAGCAGTTCTTC. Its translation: CASSISGSAGAYNEQFF.

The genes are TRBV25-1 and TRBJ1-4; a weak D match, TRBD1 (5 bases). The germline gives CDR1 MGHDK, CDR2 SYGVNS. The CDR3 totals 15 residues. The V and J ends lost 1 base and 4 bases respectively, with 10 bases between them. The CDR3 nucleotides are TGTGCCAGCAGTGAATTGAGACAGTATAATGAAAAACTGTTTTTT. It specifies CASSELRQYNEKLFF.

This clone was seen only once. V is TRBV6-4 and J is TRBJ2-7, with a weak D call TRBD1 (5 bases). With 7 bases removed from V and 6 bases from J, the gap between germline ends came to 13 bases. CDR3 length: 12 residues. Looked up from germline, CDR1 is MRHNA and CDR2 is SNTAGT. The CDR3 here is CASKSMGPEQYF. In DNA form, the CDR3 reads TGTGCCAGCAAAAGTATGGGGCCCGAGCAGTACTTC.

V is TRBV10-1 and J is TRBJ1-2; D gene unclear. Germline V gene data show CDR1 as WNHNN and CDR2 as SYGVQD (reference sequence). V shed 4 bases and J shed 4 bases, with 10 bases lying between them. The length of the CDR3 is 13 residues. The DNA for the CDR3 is TGCGCCAGCAGTGCATCGGGGATCTATGGCTACACCTTC. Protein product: CASSASGIYGYTF.

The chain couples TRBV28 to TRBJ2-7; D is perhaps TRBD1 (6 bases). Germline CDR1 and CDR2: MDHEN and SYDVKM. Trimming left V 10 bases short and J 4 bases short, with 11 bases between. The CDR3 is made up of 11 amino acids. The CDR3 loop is CANSRGYEQYF. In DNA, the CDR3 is TGTGCCAACTCCAGGGGATACGAGCAGTACTTC.

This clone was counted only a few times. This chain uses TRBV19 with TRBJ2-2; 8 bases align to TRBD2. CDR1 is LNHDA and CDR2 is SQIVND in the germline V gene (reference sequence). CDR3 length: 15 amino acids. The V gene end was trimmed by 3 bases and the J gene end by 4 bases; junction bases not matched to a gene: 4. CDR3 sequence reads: CASSIVAGSTGELFF. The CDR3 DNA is TGTGCCAGTAGTATCGTAGCGGGAAGCACCGGGGAGCTGTTTTTT.

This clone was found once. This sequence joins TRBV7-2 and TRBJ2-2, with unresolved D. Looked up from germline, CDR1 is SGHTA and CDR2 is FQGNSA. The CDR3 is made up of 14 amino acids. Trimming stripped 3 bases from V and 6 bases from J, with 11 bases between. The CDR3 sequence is CASSLWAVAGELFF. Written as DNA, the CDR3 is TGTGCCAGCAGCTTGTGGGCCGTGGCCGGGGAGCTGTTTTTT.

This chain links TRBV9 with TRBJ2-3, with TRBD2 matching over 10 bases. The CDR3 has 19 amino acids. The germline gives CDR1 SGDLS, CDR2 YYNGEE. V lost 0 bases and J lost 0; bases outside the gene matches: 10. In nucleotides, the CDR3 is TGTGCCAGCAGCGTAGAAGGCCTAGCGGGAGTGACTAGCACAGATACGCAGTATTTT. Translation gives CASSVEGLAGVTSTDTQYF.

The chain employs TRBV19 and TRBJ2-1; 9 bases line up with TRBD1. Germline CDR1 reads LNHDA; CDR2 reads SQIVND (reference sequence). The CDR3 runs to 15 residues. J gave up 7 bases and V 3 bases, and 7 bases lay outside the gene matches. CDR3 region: CASSMAGQGYNEQFF. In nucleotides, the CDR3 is TGTGCCAGTAGTATGGCGGGACAGGGTTATAATGAGCAGTTCTTC.

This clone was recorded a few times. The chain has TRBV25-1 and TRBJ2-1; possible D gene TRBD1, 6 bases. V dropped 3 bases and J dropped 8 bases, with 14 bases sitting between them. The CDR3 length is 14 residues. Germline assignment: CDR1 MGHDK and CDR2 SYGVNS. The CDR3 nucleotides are TGTGCCAGCAGTGAGGGCCCAGAGGGGGATGAGCAGTTCTTC. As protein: CASSEGPEGDEQFF.

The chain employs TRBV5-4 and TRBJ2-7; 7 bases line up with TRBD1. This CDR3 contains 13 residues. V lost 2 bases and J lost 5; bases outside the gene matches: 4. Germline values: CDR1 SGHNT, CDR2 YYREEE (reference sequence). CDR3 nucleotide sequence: TGTGCCAGCAGCTTTTGGACAGGAGACGAGCAGTACTTC. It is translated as CASSFWTGDEQYF. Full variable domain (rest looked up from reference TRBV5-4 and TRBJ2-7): ETGVTQSPTHLIKTRGQQVTLRCSSQSGHNTVSWYQQALGQGPQFIFQYYREEENGRGNFPPRFSGLQFPNYSSELNVNALELDDSALYLCASSFWTGDEQYFGPGTRLTVT.